This T cell receptor (beta chain) was recorded in a study of response to subunit inactivated influenza vaccine. Trimming pared 4 bases from V and 6 bases from J, leaving 11 bases between. The CDR3 has 13 residues. Many counts were recorded for this clonotype. Its antigen is not identified. Study outcomes and limitations: Each seasonal influenza vaccination, the authors suggested, recruits few new T cells.

Each CDR3 protein gets one entry after TCRdb re-called the RT-PCR reads with MiXCR. There are under 550,000 distinct CDR3 sequences in the sample; 6.5% to 8% occur only once, and roughly 13% lies in the top ten. Specimen: PBMCs from blood, collected around 2 years after vaccination. This chain links TRBV12-3 or TRBV12-4 with TRBJ2-3; a weak D match, TRBD2 (6 bases). This receptor was identified in a man aged 50 to 69 who received an inactivated influenza vaccine. CDR3 region: CASSSGGGDTQYF. In DNA form, the CDR3 reads TGTGCCAGCAGTTCCGGCGGAGGGGATACGCAGTATTTT.